The clone carrying this T cell receptor (beta chain) was counted ten times or more. Its antigen is unidentified. The CDR3 spans 19 residues. Germline loops: CDR1 SGHRS, CDR2 YFSETQ. Unmatched junction bases numbered 14, after V lost 4 bases and J lost 1 base. Newly diagnosed patients aged 18 to 65 had hyperthyroidism of under 2 months' duration. Criteria for exclusion of patients were uncontrolled infection, other autoimmune disease, pregnancy or lactation. The data stem from a study of T cells in Graves' hyperthyroidism and ophthalmopathy. The study's findings and limits: Blood also showed most of the thyroid clonotypes that were expanded above 0.001. Median prediction lead before ophthalmopathy onset was 5.5 to 7 months with the model.

RNA transcripts served as the template for amplifying TCR beta CDR3 regions. The HTBI set primed first-round TCR CDR3 RT-PCR. Each CDR3 protein is one row after TCRdb ran MiXCR on the multiplex PCR reads. The table includes a few hundred thousand distinct CDR3 sequences, around 23% detected once. The gene calls are TRBV5-1 and TRBJ2-1; 10 nucleotides agree with TRBD2. The receptor was isolated from a woman aged 45-60 years with Graves' hyperthyroidism. Sequencing was carried out using blood. The CDR3 protein is CASSLGSSGRGGSYNEQFF. The CDR3 coding sequence is TGCGCCAGCAGCCTAGGTTCCAGCGGGAGGGGAGGATCCTACAATGAGCAGTTCTTC. The full variable domain, in which reference TRBV5-1 and TRBJ2-1 provide the parts outside the CDR3, is KAGVTQTPRYLIKTRGQQVTLSCSPISGHRSVSWYQQTPGQGLQFLFEYFSETQRNKGNFPGRFSGRQFSNSRSEMNVSTLELGDSALYLCASSLGSSGRGGSYNEQFFGPGTRLTVL.